These 27 T cell receptor beta chains were sequenced from one sample in a study of PD-1 blockade in mismatch repair-deficient tumors. Libraries were prepared by immunoSEQ multiplex PCR; TCRdb keeps only in-frame clonotypes and omits some of them. The repertoire holds fewer than 45,000 clones, with 85% as singletons. The input for sequencing was peripheral blood, taken less than 95 weeks after starting pembrolizumab. These receptor sequences come from an adult with mismatch repair-deficient cancer.

The chain employs TRBV5-6 and TRBJ1-1; D may be TRBD1 (5 bases). This CDR3 spans 14 amino acids. CDR1 and CDR2 from the germline V gene are SGHDT and YYEEEE. CDR3 coding DNA: TGTGCTAGCCATGGCGGGGCTGGGAACACTGAAGCTTTCTTT. Translation: CASHGGAGNTEAFF. Looking up the rest from reference TRBV5-6 and TRBJ1-1 gives the full variable domain: DAGVTQSPTHLIKTRGQQVTLRCSPKSGHDTVSWYQQALGQGPQFIFQYYEEEERQRGNFPDRFSGHQFPNYSSELNVNALLLGDSALYLCASHGGAGNTEAFFGQGTRLTVV.

The V call is TRBV6-8, the J call TRBJ2-3, with 9 bases that match TRBD2. The CDR3 extends over 17 amino acids. The trim removed 4 bases at V and 5 bases at J, leaving 13 bases unmatched. Per the germline V gene, CDR1 is MNHGY and CDR2 is SAAAGT. The CDR3 sequence: CASSFFSGRGHRDTQYF. Written as DNA, the CDR3 is TGTGCCAGCAGTTTCTTTAGCGGGAGAGGCCATAGAGATACGCAGTATTTT.

This clone was observed a handful of times. Other DNA sequences in this specimen translate into the identical CDR3. The chain uses TRBV27 and TRBJ1-1; maybe TRBD1 (5 bases). V was shortened by 3 bases and J by 4 bases, with 12 bases between the two germline ends. This CDR3 contains 14 residues. Germline V CDR1 and CDR2: MNHEY, SMNVEV (reference sequence). CDR3 sequence (DNA): TGTGCCAGCAGTTTGTCAGGGTTGGGCACTGAAGCTTTCTTT. Amino acid sequence: CASSLSGLGTEAFF.

J is TRBJ2-3 and V is TRBV15; 12 nucleotides match TRBD2. J gave up 5 bases and V 5 bases, and 8 bases lay outside the gene matches. The CDR3 covers 16 residues. Per the germline V gene, CDR1 is LNHNV and CDR2 is YYDKDF (reference sequence). Here the CDR3 DNA reads TGTGCCACCAGCGATGAACGGGGACTAGCGGGAGATACGCAGTATTTT. Its protein product is CATSDERGLAGDTQYF.

The V call is TRBV15, the J call TRBJ1-4; tentatively, D is TRBD1 (5 bases). The CDR3 has 16 amino acids. Looked up from germline, CDR1 is LNHNV and CDR2 is YYDKDF (reference sequence). V lost 0 bases and J lost 0, with 8 bases in between. CDR3 amino acids: CATSRDLGATNEKLFF. CDR3 DNA: TGTGCCACCAGCAGAGATCTGGGGGCAACTAATGAAAAACTGTTTTTT.

The J gene is TRBJ1-5, the V gene TRBV19, with D perhaps TRBD1 (5 bases). Per germline, CDR1 LNHDA and CDR2 SQIVND (reference sequence). This CDR3 has 13 residues. The V gene lost 6 bases and the J gene lost 7 bases, with 13 bases spanning the gap. The CDR3: CASRRDFWQPQHF. As DNA, the CDR3 is TGTGCCAGTAGAAGGGACTTTTGGCAGCCCCAGCATTTT.

This chain links TRBV4-1 with TRBJ2-5; D not certain. Trimming took 1 base from V and 5 from J, leaving 8 bases between them. The V gene's germline CDR1 is MGHRA and CDR2 YSYEKL. CDR3 length equals 13 residues. The DNA of the CDR3 is TGCGCCAGCAGCCAAGGGCCGGGCGAGACCCAGTACTTC. Translated: CASSQGPGETQYF.

This chain connects TRBV7-8 to TRBJ2-7; no clear D. Germline assignment: CDR1 SGHVS and CDR2 FQNEAQ. Between the trimmed V and J ends, which lost 1 base and 0 bases, there was a span of 10 bases. There are 15 residues in the CDR3. The CDR3 coding sequence is TGTGCCAGCAGCTTAGTAGACGGATACTCCTACGAGCAGTACTTC. Residues: CASSLVDGYSYEQYF. Full variable domain (rest looked up from reference TRBV7-8 and TRBJ2-7): GAGVSQSPRYKVAKRGQDVALRCDPISGHVSLFWYQQALGQGPEFLTYFQNEAQLDKSGLPSDRFFAERPEGSVSTLKIQRTQQEDSAVYLCASSLVDGYSYEQYFGPGTRLTVT.

V gene TRBV28 combines with J gene TRBJ1-2; no definite D call. Germline CDR1 and CDR2: MDHEN and SYDVKM. This CDR3 has 12 amino acids. Trimming stripped 10 bases from V and 5 bases from J, with 14 bases between. CDR3 protein: CATTWAGYGYTF. The CDR3 nucleotides are TGTGCCACCACGTGGGCTGGGTATGGCTACACCTTC.

This clone is medium-sized by share. The chain couples TRBV4-3 to TRBJ2-1; the D is unclear. CDR3 length equals 16 residues. Per the germline V gene, CDR1 is LGHNA and CDR2 is YSLEER. The V end lost 1 base, the J end lost 6 bases, and 16 bases lay between the germline ends. The CDR3: CASSQALERASNEQFF. The CDR3 DNA sequence: TGCGCCAGCAGCCAAGCTTTAGAAAGGGCGTCCAATGAGCAGTTCTTC.

The CDR3 loop is CASNPGLAGGTDTQYF. In nucleotides, the CDR3 is TGTGCCAGCAATCCGGGACTAGCGGGAGGTACAGATACGCAGTATTTT. The genes are TRBV4-2 and TRBJ2-3; 15 bases are shared with TRBD2. The ends lost 7 bases at V and 3 bases at J; junction bases unmatched: 5. The CDR3 extends over 16 amino acids. In germline, CDR1 is LGHNA, CDR2 YNFKEQ.

This clone was seen only once. The CDR3 spells CSVNQGVGGYTF. CDR3 DNA: TGCAGCGTTAATCAGGGGGTCGGCGGCTACACCTTC. V gene TRBV29-1 combines with J gene TRBJ1-2; 7 bases map to TRBD1. Germline V gives CDR1 SQVTM, CDR2 ANQGSEA. The CDR3 spans 12 residues. The J segment lost 8 bases and the V segment lost 5 bases, leaving 8 bases of the junction unmatched.

The chain has TRBV29-1 and TRBJ1-3; no firm D call. Germline values: CDR1 SQVTM, CDR2 ANQGSEA. Trimming shortened V by 7 bases and J by 4 bases, and 17 bases separated the two germline ends. The CDR3 is 14 amino acids. The CDR3: CSASGNSLGNTIYF. In nucleotides, the CDR3 is TGCAGCGCCTCGGGGAACAGTCTCGGAAACACCATATATTTT.

This chain links TRBV15 with TRBJ2-7, with 9 positions matching TRBD2. V shed 1 base, J shed 6 bases, and the junction held 7 bases outside the gene matches. Per germline, CDR1 LNHNV and CDR2 YYDKDF (reference sequence). The CDR3 sequence is 15 residues long. The CDR3 coding sequence is TGTGCCACCAGCAGAGGTAGCGGGAGCTTCGGCGAGCAGTACTTC. It translates to CATSRGSGSFGEQYF. Filled out from reference TRBV15 and TRBJ2-7, the complete variable domain reads DAMVIQNPRYQVTQFGKPVTLSCSQTLNHNVMYWYQQKSSQAPKLLFHYYDKDFNNEADTPDNFQSRRPNTSFCFLDIRSPGLGDTAMYLCATSRGSGSFGEQYFGPGTRLTVT.

The chain employs TRBV19 and TRBJ2-7, with TRBD1 identical over 8 bases. The V gene end was trimmed by 4 bases and the J gene end by 6 bases; junction bases not matched to a gene: 11. This CDR3 spans 15 amino acids. In germline, CDR1 is LNHDA, CDR2 SQIVND (reference sequence). The CDR3 spells CASSTPGTGSGEQYF. DNA for the CDR3: TGTGCCAGTAGTACTCCCGGGACAGGATCCGGCGAGCAGTACTTC.

The chain carries TRBV6-1 and TRBJ2-1, with 10 positions matching TRBD1. In germline, CDR1 is MNHNS, CDR2 SASEGT. V shed 5 bases and J 7 bases; nucleotides not matched to a gene: 5. CDR3 length: 14 residues. The DNA of the CDR3 is TGTGCCAGCAGTCGACAGGGGGCGCTTAATGAGCAGTTCTTC. It specifies CASSRQGALNEQFF.

J is TRBJ2-3 and V is TRBV10-3; D could derive from TRBD1 or TRBD2 (5 bases each). Germline CDR1 reads ENHRY; CDR2 reads SYGVKD. V lost 10 bases and J lost 2, with 16 bases in between. CDR3 length equals 14 residues. The CDR3 reads CATLEGSHTDTQYF. In DNA form, the CDR3 reads TGTGCCACCCTTGAGGGGTCTCACACAGATACGCAGTATTTT.

The chain joins TRBV4-2 to TRBJ1-5, with 9 bases matching TRBD1. The germline CDR1 and CDR2 sequences are LGHNA and YNFKEQ. The CDR3 runs to 17 residues. With 3 bases clipped from V and 7 bases from J, the junction kept 13 bases outside the gene matches. This CDR3 reads CASSQDRGQGSSQPQHF. The CDR3 DNA reads as TGTGCCAGCAGCCAGGATAGAGGACAGGGGTCAAGCCAGCCCCAGCATTTT.

The chain uses TRBV6-1 and TRBJ2-5; D ambiguous. V dropped 4 bases and J dropped 4 bases, with 10 bases sitting between them. The CDR3 totals 13 residues. Germline-derived CDR1 and CDR2 are MNHNS and SASEGT. The CDR3 DNA reads TGTGCCAGCAGTGGAGTCCGACCAGAGACCCAGTACTTC. This translates into CASSGVRPETQYF.

The chain employs TRBV25-1 and TRBJ2-1, with 11 positions matching TRBD2. The V segment lost 1 base and the J segment 6 bases; nucleotides outside the gene matches: 8. This CDR3 contains 17 residues. The germline gives CDR1 MGHDK, CDR2 SYGVNS. The CDR3 bases are TGTGCCAGCAGTGAATTAGGTAGCGGGAGGGCCTCCAATGAGCAGTTCTTC. Translated: CASSELGSGRASNEQFF.

V gene TRBV5-1 combines with J gene TRBJ2-7; D gene ambiguous. V lost 9 bases and J lost 3, with 1 base in between. CDR1 SGHRS and CDR2 YFSETQ come from the germline V gene. The CDR3 totals 8 residues. CDR3 sequence reads: CANYEQYF. The CDR3, as DNA: TGCGCCAACTACGAGCAGTACTTC. The full variable domain, rest sourced from reference TRBV5-1 and TRBJ2-7, is KAGVTQTPRYLIKTRGQQVTLSCSPISGHRSVSWYQQTPGQGLQFLFEYFSETQRNKGNFPGRFSGRQFSNSRSEMNVSTLELGDSALYLCANYEQYFGPGTRLTVT.

The chain combines TRBV25-1 with TRBJ1-3; D not resolved. Germline CDR1 and CDR2: MGHDK and SYGVNS. Trimming stripped 6 bases from V and 0 bases from J, with 6 bases between. The CDR3 has 13 amino acids. CDR3 in DNA: TGTGCCAGCAGCCTTTACTCTGGAAACACCATATATTTT. This gives the protein CASSLYSGNTIYF.

This clone was picked up one time. The chain recombines TRBV11-2 with TRBJ2-3; unclear D gene. The CDR3 is 16 amino acids. Trimming cost V 7 bases and J 4 bases, with 21 bases left between them. Germline CDR1 reads SGHAT; CDR2 reads FQNNGV. The CDR3 coding sequence is TGTGCCAGCACCCATCAGGCTCCTTATCGTGCAGATACGCAGTATTTT. The encoded protein is CASTHQAPYRADTQYF.

The chain joins TRBV5-1 to TRBJ1-1; no clear D gene. Trimming removed 5 bases at V and 4 bases at J, with 18 bases between. Germline lookup yields CDR1 SGHRS and CDR2 YFSETQ. The CDR3 sequence is 15 residues long. CDR3 in amino acids: CASRATPMAGTEAFF. In DNA, the CDR3 is TGCGCCAGCAGGGCGACCCCCATGGCGGGCACTGAAGCTTTCTTT.

The rearrangement uses TRBV5-1 and TRBJ1-5, with D perhaps TRBD1 (6 bases). This CDR3 comprises 14 residues. V dropped 0 bases and J dropped 6 bases, with 10 bases sitting between them. Germline V gene sequence: CDR1 SGHRS, CDR2 YFSETQ. The CDR3 DNA is TGCGCCAGCAGCTTGGCCGGGACAAGTCAGCCCCAGCATTTT. It translates to CASSLAGTSQPQHF.

The V call is TRBV19, the J call TRBJ2-3, with 11 bases that match TRBD2. Germline loops: CDR1 LNHDA, CDR2 SQIVND (reference sequence). The CDR3 length is 18 residues. V shed 3 bases and J 6 bases; nucleotides not matched to a gene: 14. The CDR3 coding sequence is TGTGCCAGTAGTATCGCCCGACTAGCGGGACCACGGGATGATACGCAGTATTTT. Translated: CASSIARLAGPRDDTQYF.

The chain couples TRBV30 to TRBJ2-5, with 12 bases matching TRBD2. The CDR3 has 14 residues. The V and J ends lost 2 bases and 4 bases, in that order; junction bases with no gene match: 2. Germline CDR1 GTSNPN, CDR2 SVGIG (reference sequence). The CDR3 DNA reads TGTGCCTGGAGTCTGACTAGCGGGAGAGAGACCCAGTACTTC. Translated: CAWSLTSGRETQYF.